This entry lists 29 T cell receptor beta chains sequenced from one sample in a study of cytomegalovirus exposure and HLA in healthy donors. The repertoire was sequenced with immunoSEQ multiplex PCR; TCRdb's copy has only in-frame clones and lacks some. Among over 75,000 clones listed, 85% were seen once. Input material: PBMCs. These receptors all come from a man younger than 35 in good health and CMV-seropositive.

V gene TRBV29-1 combines with J gene TRBJ2-5, with 9 bases that match TRBD1. CDR1 is SQVTM, CDR2 ANQGSEA, per germline. V was clipped by 7 bases and J by 5 bases; unmatched bases: 5. The CDR3 contains 12 residues. The CDR3 nucleotides are TGCAGCGCCACAGGGGGCGGGGAGACCCAGTACTTC. Translating gives CSATGGGETQYF.

The sample holds a few counts of this clone. The chain employs TRBV5-6 and TRBJ2-5; D not resolved. CDR3 size: 14 residues. The V end lost 0 bases, the J end lost 2 bases, and 8 bases lay between the germline ends. CDR1 and CDR2 from the germline V gene are SGHDT and YYEEEE. CDR3 protein: CASSLDVPQETQYF. CDR3 nucleotide sequence: TGTGCCAGCAGCTTGGATGTCCCACAAGAGACCCAGTACTTC. Based on the CDR3 plus reference TRBV5-6 and TRBJ2-5, the full variable domain is DAGVTQSPTHLIKTRGQQVTLRCSPKSGHDTVSWYQQALGQGPQFIFQYYEEEERQRGNFPDRFSGHQFPNYSSELNVNALLLGDSALYLCASSLDVPQETQYFGPGTRLLVL.

The CDR3 bases are TGTGCCAGCTCACTAGCGGGAGGGCCCTTCTACGAGCAGTACTTC. Protein: CASSLAGGPFYEQYF. The V gene is TRBV18, the J gene TRBJ2-7; TRBD2 matches 11 bases. Per germline, CDR1 KGHSH and CDR2 LQKENI. V trimming: 4 bases; J trimming: 3 bases; junction bases outside the gene matches: 5. CDR3 length: 15 residues.

The gene calls are TRBV5-1 and TRBJ2-3; 8 nucleotides match TRBD1. The V and J ends lost 4 bases and 5 bases, in that order; junction bases with no gene match: 9. The germline V gene encodes CDR1 SGHRS and CDR2 YFSETQ. This CDR3 is 15 amino acids long. CDR3 in DNA: TGCGCCAGCAGCCATCAGGGCAGGGGGCAAGATACGCAGTATTTT. This codes for CASSHQGRGQDTQYF.

The CDR3 spells CASSVQGRSLSGGYTF. The CDR3 nucleotides read TGTGCCAGCAGTGTCCAGGGGCGCTCCCTGAGTGGGGGCTACACCTTC. The gene calls are TRBV2 and TRBJ1-2, with D possibly TRBD1 on 6 matching bases. V gave up 4 bases and J gave up 8 bases, with 23 bases separating them. The CDR3 runs to 16 residues. The germline CDR1 and CDR2 sequences are SNHLY and FYNNEI.

V usage is TRBV5-1 and J usage is TRBJ2-1; weak D call: TRBD2 (5 bases). This CDR3 has 16 amino acids. Germline CDR1 and CDR2: SGHRS and YFSETQ. V was clipped by 6 bases and J by 3 bases, with 19 bases between them. The CDR3 coding sequence is TGCGCCAGCAAAGGAGGTCGTTCTTCCCTCTACAATGAGCAGTTCTTC. Its protein product is CASKGGRSSLYNEQFF.

The chain recombines TRBV6-5 with TRBJ2-7; TRBD1 matches at 9 bases. CDR1 and CDR2 (germline): MNHEY, SVGAGI. V trimming: 5 bases; J trimming: 4 bases; junction bases outside the gene matches: 6. The CDR3 contains 14 residues. This CDR3 is CASSPDRGGYEQYF. CDR3 in DNA: TGTGCCAGCAGTCCGGACAGGGGTGGGTACGAGCAGTACTTC.

This rearrangement joins TRBV10-3 to TRBJ2-3; unclear D gene. The V gene's germline CDR1 is ENHRY and CDR2 SYGVKD. Trimming took 2 bases from V and 6 from J, leaving 12 bases between them. The CDR3 contains 14 residues. The CDR3 protein is CAISEGSVTDTQYF. CDR3 bases: TGTGCCATCAGTGAGGGTTCAGTAACCGATACGCAGTATTTT.

This clone was seen a single time. The chain recombines TRBV18 with TRBJ2-7, with 9 nucleotides matching TRBD1. CDR3 size: 16 residues. The germline CDR1 and CDR2 sequences are KGHSH and LQKENI. V was clipped by 5 bases and J by 0 bases; unmatched bases: 8. CDR3 sequence (DNA): TGTGCCAGCTCAGGACCGGGACAGGGTTCCTCCTACGAGCAGTACTTC. It specifies CASSGPGQGSSYEQYF.

V and J are TRBV19 and TRBJ2-7; D is possibly TRBD2 (6 bases). Germline CDR1 is LNHDA and CDR2 is SQIVND (reference sequence). With 3 bases removed from V and 2 bases from J, the gap between germline ends came to 11 bases. CDR3 size: 14 residues. CDR3 protein: CASSIGGGAYEQYF. The CDR3 coding sequence is TGTGCCAGTAGTATTGGGGGAGGTGCCTACGAGCAGTACTTC.

V gene TRBV11-2 combines with J gene TRBJ2-7; D gene uncertain. V was cut by 0 bases and J by 6 bases, with 9 bases left in between. CDR1 and CDR2 from the germline V gene are SGHAT and FQNNGV. The CDR3 length is 13 residues. CDR3 sequence reads: CASSLDRPSEQYV. Written as DNA, the CDR3 is TGTGCCAGCAGCTTAGATCGGCCGAGCGAGCAGTACGTC.

The chain uses TRBV11-3 and TRBJ2-3; D ambiguous. Germline V gene lookup returns CDR1 SGHNT and CDR2 YENEEA. The V end was cut by 0 bases, the J end by 6 bases, with 4 bases between. The CDR3 length is 12 residues. The CDR3 nucleotides read TGTGCCAGCAGCTTAGATCGGGATACGCAGTATTTT. The encoded protein is CASSLDRDTQYF.

This clone was picked up a small number of times. The rearrangement joins TRBV9 to TRBJ1-1; D is undetermined. The germline V and J ends were trimmed by 0 bases and 7 bases, with 10 bases remaining between them. This CDR3 has 13 amino acids. The germline gives CDR1 SGDLS, CDR2 YYNGEE. In DNA, the CDR3 is TGTGCCAGCAGCGTAGGAGGTGATAGTGAAGCTTTCTTT. This encodes CASSVGGDSEAFF.

V and J are TRBV29-1 and TRBJ1-3; TRBD1 might be the D (5 bases). Germline loops: CDR1 SQVTM, CDR2 ANQGSEA. With 1 base removed from V and 2 bases from J, the gap between germline ends came to 9 bases. This CDR3 is built from 14 residues. The CDR3: CSVEGGEAGNTIYF. In DNA, the CDR3 is TGCAGCGTTGAAGGGGGGGAGGCTGGAAACACCATATATTTT.

The chain uses TRBV29-1 and TRBJ2-3; D gene unclear. Germline V gene data show CDR1 as SQVTM and CDR2 as ANQGSEA. The germline V and J ends were trimmed by 8 bases and 5 bases, with 11 bases remaining between them. The CDR3 extends over 11 amino acids. The CDR3 DNA reads as TGCAGCCCGGTTGTTGGAGATACGCAGTATTTT. Protein sequence: CSPVVGDTQYF.

This clone was picked up a small number of times. The rearrangement links TRBV4-1 to TRBJ2-7, with TRBD1 matching 9 bases. V gave up 3 bases and J gave up 2 bases; unmatched junction bases: 5. Per the germline V gene, CDR1 is MGHRA and CDR2 is YSYEKL. The CDR3 is 15 amino acids. The CDR3 DNA is TGCGCCAGCAGCCAGCGGACAGGGGAGGCCTACGAGCAGTACTTC. It translates to CASSQRTGEAYEQYF.

The chain is built from TRBV28 and TRBJ2-4, with D possibly TRBD1 on 5 matching bases. Germline V gene lookup returns CDR1 MDHEN and CDR2 SYDVKM. The germline V and J ends were trimmed by 5 bases and 5 bases, with 10 bases remaining between them. This CDR3 is built from 13 residues. For the CDR3, the DNA is TGTGCCAGCAGTCCAGGGCAGGAAAACATTCAGTACTTC. This codes for CASSPGQENIQYF.

The chain has TRBV28 and TRBJ2-3; D gene ambiguous. V lost 5 bases, J lost 6 bases, and 18 bases lay in between. This CDR3 is 15 amino acids long. CDR1 and CDR2 from the germline V gene are MDHEN and SYDVKM. This CDR3 is CASSPSTREVDTQYF. The CDR3 DNA follows: TGTGCCAGCAGTCCCTCTACCCGTGAGGTGGATACGCAGTATTTT.

The rearrangement links TRBV7-6 to TRBJ2-7; weak D call: TRBD2 (5 bases). The germline V and J ends were trimmed by 5 bases and 6 bases, with 17 bases remaining between them. CDR3 size: 14 residues. The germline V gene encodes CDR1 SGHVS and CDR2 FNYEAQ. For the CDR3, the DNA is TGTGCCAGCAGCCTCCGCCCCGTGGGGAGCGAGCAGTACTTC. The encoded protein is CASSLRPVGSEQYF.

The J gene is TRBJ2-1, the V gene TRBV27, with 7 bases matching TRBD2. The CDR3 totals 16 residues. Germline lookup yields CDR1 MNHEY and CDR2 SMNVEV (reference sequence). With V trimmed by 9 bases and J by 5 bases, 16 bases remained unmatched. The CDR3 nucleotides are TGTGCCAGGGATCACGCGGGCCGGGAGGTCCACAATGAGCAGTTCTTC. Its protein is CARDHAGREVHNEQFF.

The chain recombines TRBV19 with TRBJ2-7; D unresolved. This CDR3 has 17 amino acids. Per the germline V gene, CDR1 is LNHDA and CDR2 is SQIVND (reference sequence). The V end was cut by 1 base, the J end by 5 bases, with 21 bases between. The CDR3 spells CASSIGHPGKGRHEQYF. In nucleotides, the CDR3 is TGTGCCAGTAGTATAGGTCATCCAGGTAAAGGAAGGCACGAGCAGTACTTC.

This chain joins TRBV6-1 and TRBJ1-1; TRBD1 matches 7 bases. The CDR3 runs to 13 residues. The J segment lost 3 bases and the V segment lost 5 bases, leaving 3 bases of the junction unmatched. Germline CDR1 MNHNS, CDR2 SASEGT. The CDR3 loop reads CASSPQGDTEAFF. The CDR3 DNA reads as TGTGCCAGCAGTCCGCAGGGGGACACTGAAGCTTTCTTT.

Regarding this clone: One junction end does not reproduce the germline sequence, and a read error may be involved. The CDR3 loop is CASSLWTVARPGGELFF. CDR3 bases: TGTGCCAGCAGTCTATGGACAGTCGCCCGCCCCGGCGGGGAGCTGTTTTTT. This chain joins TRBV28 and TRBJ2-2; possibly TRBD1 for D (6 bases). Germline values: CDR1 MDHEN, CDR2 SYDVKM. The CDR3 extends over 17 amino acids.

The rearrangement uses TRBV6-5 and TRBJ2-3, with TRBD1 as a possible D gene (6 bases). V lost 7 bases and J lost 2, with 10 bases in between. The CDR3 is 13 amino acids. Germline values: CDR1 MNHEY, CDR2 SVGAGI. For the CDR3, the DNA is TGTGCCAGCAAAGGGGGTTACACAGATACGCAGTATTTT. Translating gives CASKGGYTDTQYF.

The rearrangement uses TRBV5-6 and TRBJ2-2; D gene uncertain. The CDR3 spans 13 residues. Germline values: CDR1 SGHDT, CDR2 YYEEEE. The V end lost 0 bases, the J end lost 5 bases, and 5 bases lay between the germline ends. The CDR3: CASSLAPTGELFF. CDR3 nucleotide sequence: TGTGCCAGCAGCTTGGCCCCAACCGGGGAGCTGTTTTTT.

The V gene is TRBV12-5, the J gene TRBJ1-2, with a possible D match to TRBD1 (5 bases). The CDR3 runs 13 residues. Germline CDR1 is LGHNT and CDR2 is FRNRAP. V was trimmed by 4 bases and J by 4 bases, leaving 10 bases between them. The CDR3 reads CASGSTGVYGYTF. The CDR3, as DNA: TGTGCTAGTGGTTCTACAGGCGTCTATGGCTACACCTTC.

This CDR3 is CASSLAEEGQGNEKLFF. The CDR3 DNA sequence: TGTGCCAGCAGCTTGGCTGAGGAGGGACAGGGGAATGAAAAACTGTTTTTT. This rearrangement joins TRBV5-4 to TRBJ1-4; 10 nucleotides match TRBD1. J lost 5 bases, V lost 0 bases, and 7 bases had no gene match. CDR1 SGHNT and CDR2 YYREEE come from the germline V gene (reference sequence). The CDR3 contains 17 residues. The full variable domain, rest sourced from reference TRBV5-4 and TRBJ1-4, is ETGVTQSPTHLIKTRGQQVTLRCSSQSGHNTVSWYQQALGQGPQFIFQYYREEENGRGNFPPRFSGLQFPNYSSELNVNALELDDSALYLCASSLAEEGQGNEKLFFGSGTQLSVL.

V usage is TRBV21-1 and J usage is TRBJ1-5; the D call TRBD1 from the table was never checked on the DNA. TRBV21-1 is classified as a pseudogene. The CDR3 sequence is 16 residues long. The CDR3 protein is CASSKGGTGNNQPQHF. The DNA of the CDR3 is TGTGCCAGCAGCAAAGGCGGGACAGGGAACAATCAGCCCCAGCATTTT.

In DNA form, the CDR3 reads TGTGCCAGCAGGATACACCACACTAACTATGGCTACACCTTC. Residues: CASRIHHTNYGYTF. This chain connects TRBV2 to TRBJ1-2; the D is unclear. V was trimmed by 6 bases and J by 0 bases, leaving 11 bases between them. The CDR3 spans 14 residues. Per germline, CDR1 SNHLY and CDR2 FYNNEI.